This T cell receptor beta chain came from a study of cytomegalovirus exposure and HLA in healthy donors. The study, taken as a whole, reports: Most subjects had HLA-A and HLA-B alleles reportedly predicted accurately by TCR beta sequences.

This clone has only one observation. As yet, its antigen is unknown. The PCR contained 60 Vbeta and 13 Jbeta primers. The table came from immunoSEQ multiplex PCR; TCRdb's copy has only in-frame clones and leaves some out. Here the sample spans around 200,000 clones, roughly three quarters being singletons. Material: PBMCs. This clonotype originated in a woman in her 50s in good health and CMV-seronegative.

The CDR3 is CASSPGHPPREQYF. The CDR3 coding sequence is TGCGCCAGCAGCCCGGGACACCCTCCTCGTGAGCAGTACTTC. The chain combines TRBV5-1 with TRBJ2-7, with D possibly being TRBD1 (6 bases). Germline values: CDR1 SGHRS, CDR2 YFSETQ. There are 14 residues in the CDR3. V shed 4 bases and J shed 7 bases, with 18 bases lying between them.